This T cell receptor beta chain was recorded in a study of T-cell reconstitution after alpha-beta-depleted transplantation in children. Findings and limits, study-wide: From newly produced T cells came most of the T-cell counts and diversity one year after transplant. Several hundred graft clones that had expanded were reportedly the source of alpha-beta T cells about two months after transplant. After transplant, high TCRbeta diversity at day 60 in some patients arose from surviving recipient T cells and thymic progenitors.

This clonotype showed up just a few times. What it recognizes is unknown. Molecular barcoding with unique molecular identifiers was used for the TCRbeta library. MiXCR, run by TCRdb on the PCR reads, gives a single entry per CDR3 protein. The table shows some 87,000 distinct CDR3 sequences, with 15% to 18% occurring only once. V was cut by 4 bases and J by 1 base, with 12 bases left in between. The germline V gene has CDR1 SQVTM and CDR2 ANQGSEA. There are 14 residues in the CDR3. The chain links TRBV29-1 to TRBJ2-3; D is ambiguous. This sequence originates from a male patient aged 2 to 10 who had a stem cell transplant for acute lymphoblastic leukemia, so the T cells may come from the graft donor. The sequenced sample was PBMCs, mostly from graft donor cells, obtained 180 days after TCRalphabeta/CD19-depleted stem cell transplant. The CDR3 DNA sequence: TGCAGCGTTGGGGTCGATGGACGCACAGATACGCAGTATTTT. It translates to CSVGVDGRTDTQYF.